This T cell receptor (beta chain) came from a study of cytomegalovirus exposure and HLA in healthy donors. Germline V lookup: CDR1 LNHNV, CDR2 YYDKDF (reference sequence). V shed 4 bases and J shed 6 bases, with 13 bases lying between them. This CDR3 contains 13 residues. Using immunoSEQ multiplex PCR, the repertoire was profiled, and TCRdb retains in-frame clones only, with some absent. Among tens of thousands of clones listed, over 85% were seen once. For this clone: Antigen unknown.

Study-wide points: A classifier reportedly called cytomegalovirus status with high sensitivity and specificity. It was found in a later analysis that first-cohort TCR clusters tended to co-occur in the 120 validation repertoires.

The V and J genes are TRBV15 and TRBJ2-7, with D perhaps matching TRBD1 (6 bases). The source material was PBMCs. The source of this sequence is a man aged 18 to 29 in good health and CMV-seropositive. This CDR3 reads CATSKVDSGEQYF. The CDR3 DNA reads TGTGCCACCAGCAAGGTGGACAGTGGCGAGCAGTACTTC.